These T cell receptor beta chains were read from a single sample in a study of blood T cell repertoires in COVID-19. Profiled with immunoSEQ multiplex PCR; TCRdb holds only in-frame clones, not every one. The data hold about 160,000 clones, with approximately 92% observed a single time. The sequenced sample was peripheral blood. The receptors come from a woman in her forties or fifties with acute or convalescent COVID-19. CDR3s include the opening cysteine and the closing phenylalanine or tryptophan. A D gene is named only where the DNA matches it firmly. Clone size is shown for a subset of rows, as once, few, many or a class of expanded clone.

d_call j_call v_call clone_size cdr3_aa cdr3_nt
- TRBJ1-1 TRBV25-1 once CASSEGGTEAFF TGTGCCAGCAGTGAGGGGGGAACTGAAGCTTTCTTT
- TRBJ2-1 TRBV6-5 - CASVGQHEQFF TGTGCCAGCGTCGGACAGCATGAGCAGTTCTTC
TRBD1 TRBJ2-7 TRBV2 few CASSAGTGAGEQYF TGTGCCAGCAGCGCCGGGACAGGGGCTGGCGAGCAGTACTTC
- TRBJ1-3 TRBV10-1 - CASSVGQGLDGNTIYF TGCGCCAGCAGTGTTGGTCAGGGGCTTGATGGAAACACCATATATTTT
TRBD2 TRBJ2-3 TRBV7-9 - CASSSRRSGGRFGIDTQYF TGTGCCAGCAGCTCCAGGCGAAGCGGGGGCCGCTTTGGCATTGATACGCAGTATTTT
- TRBJ1-4 TRBV2 - CASAQPNEKLFF TGTGCCAGCGCACAGCCTAATGAAAAACTGTTTTTT
- TRBJ2-7 TRBV30 - CAWSTPYEQYF TGTGCCTGGAGTACACCCTACGAGCAGTACTTC
- TRBJ2-6 TRBV7-9 - CASSLEAGFYYGANVLTF TGTGCCAGCAGCTTAGAAGCAGGGTTCTATTATGGGGCCAACGTCCTGACTTTC
- TRBJ2-3 TRBV28 - CASSSPVGVVRDTQYF TGTGCCAGCAGTTCCCCTGTTGGAGTGGTAAGGGATACGCAGTATTTT
TRBD1 TRBJ1-4 TRBV7-2 - CASSQGAGSNEKLFF TGTGCCAGCAGCCAGGGGGCAGGGAGTAATGAAAAACTGTTTTTT
TRBD2 TRBJ2-3 TRBV3-1/TRBV3-2 - CASSRDPSGASTDTQYF TGTGCCAGCAGCCGCGACCCTAGCGGGGCTAGCACAGATACGCAGTATTTT
- TRBJ1-2 TRBV7-2 - CASSLLGKDYGYTF TGTGCCAGCAGCTTATTGGGCAAGGACTATGGCTACACCTTC
- TRBJ1-4 TRBV9 - CASSVAGGALFF TGTGCCAGCAGCGTAGCGGGGGGAGCACTGTTTTTT
TRBD1 TRBJ1-5 TRBV30 - CAWSAGQGTWPQHF TGTGCCTGGAGCGCCGGACAGGGGACATGGCCCCAGCATTTT
TRBD1 TRBJ2-7 TRBV28 - CASSFLIPGQGSHEQYF TGTGCCAGCAGTTTCCTAATCCCGGGACAGGGTTCCCACGAGCAGTACTTC
- TRBJ2-1 TRBV6-1 - CASSDFTPLSGNEQFF TGTGCCAGCAGTGATTTCACTCCCCTTAGTGGCAATGAGCAGTTCTTC
TRBD1 TRBJ1-5 TRBV28 - CASSNRQGAVSNQPQHF TGTGCCAGCAGCAATCGACAGGGGGCTGTGAGCAATCAGCCCCAGCATTTT
- TRBJ2-5 TRBV2 - CASGGSSGEGETQYF TGTGCCAGCGGTGGGTCCAGCGGAGAAGGGGAGACCCAGTACTTC
- TRBJ1-1 TRBV7-8 - CASSPGGGEAFF TGTGCCAGCAGCCCGGGGGGGGGTGAAGCTTTCTTT
- TRBJ1-5 TRBV12-3/TRBV12-4 - CASSIDRNQPQHF TGTGCCAGCAGCATCGACAGGAATCAGCCCCAGCATTTT
- TRBJ1-4 TRBV7-9 - CASSDFEGVLEKLFF TGTGCCAGCAGTGACTTTGAAGGGGTCCTCGAAAAACTGTTTTTT
TRBD1 TRBJ1-5 TRBV2 once CASSHGFDRGPQPQHF TGTGCCAGCAGTCATGGGTTTGACAGGGGGCCTCAGCCCCAGCATTTT
- TRBJ1-1 TRBV19 few CASSISEAFGTLDTEAFF TGTGCCAGTAGTATCTCGGAAGCGTTCGGAACATTGGACACTGAAGCTTTCTTT
- TRBJ1-2 TRBV30 - CAWRRVTQTGGYTF TGTGCCTGGAGAAGAGTCACCCAAACTGGTGGCTACACCTTC
- TRBJ1-6 TRBV5-6 - CASTVGPTSSGSLHF TGTGCCAGCACCGTTGGCCCGACGTCCTCGGGTTCCCTCCACTTT
- TRBJ1-1 TRBV21-1 - CASSKARGTEAFF TGTGCCAGCAGCAAAGCTAGGGGTACTGAAGCTTTCTTT
TRBD1 TRBJ1-5 TRBV28 - CASSPGQGQGQPQHF TGTGCCAGCAGCCCCGGACAGGGTCAAGGACAGCCCCAGCATTTT
- TRBJ1-3 TRBV9 - CASRTKSGNTIYF TGTGCCAGCAGGACAAAATCTGGAAACACCATATATTTT
- TRBJ1-1 TRBV10-3 - CATRRTGRLNTEAFF TGTGCCACACGGCGGACTGGGCGGTTGAACACTGAAGCTTTCTTT
TRBD1 TRBJ2-7 TRBV6-1 - CASSEALPGQGFDEQYF TGTGCCAGCAGTGAAGCTTTACCGGGACAGGGGTTCGACGAGCAGTACTTC
- TRBJ1-2 TRBV5-1 - CASSLAQGLNYGYTF TGCGCCAGCAGCTTGGCACAGGGCCTTAACTATGGCTACACCTTC
- TRBJ1-1 TRBV2 once CASSEDGGGEAFF TGTGCCAGCAGTGAAGACGGGGGAGGTGAAGCTTTCTTT
- TRBJ1-1 TRBV10-2 - CASSESIVRLNTEAFF TGCGCCAGCAGTGAGTCGATAGTCAGACTTAACACTGAAGCTTTCTTT
- TRBJ1-4 TRBV5-1 - CASSSAPSWGDEKLFF TGCGCCAGCAGCTCAGCCCCCTCATGGGGGGATGAAAAACTGTTTTTT
- TRBJ1-2 TRBV2 - CASTPGRSGYTF TGTGCCAGCACCCCAGGTCGTTCGGGCTACACCTTC
TRBD1 TRBJ2-3 TRBV3-1/TRBV3-2 - CASSQGQGAWGNTDTQYF TGTGCCAGCAGCCAAGGACAGGGGGCGTGGGGGAACACAGATACGCAGTATTTT
- TRBJ2-7 TRBV2 few CASSPRLAGTYEQYF TGTGCCAGCAGTCCCCGCCTGGCAGGGACCTACGAGCAGTACTTC
- TRBJ2-1 TRBV30 - CAWSPRQYNEQFF TGTGCCTGGAGCCCCCGACAGTACAATGAGCAGTTCTTC
TRBD2 TRBJ2-1 TRBV10-3 - CAISPGLAGTYNEQFF TGTGCCATCAGTCCGGGACTAGCGGGAACCTACAATGAGCAGTTCTTC
TRBD1 TRBJ1-5 TRBV20-1 - CSASLGTANQPQHF TGCAGTGCTAGTCTTGGGACAGCTAATCAGCCCCAGCATTTT
- TRBJ1-1 TRBV7-9 - CASHAGQLNTEAFF TGTGCCAGCCATGCAGGGCAATTGAACACTGAAGCTTTCTTT
- TRBJ1-2 TRBV5-4 - CASSFRDGYTF TGTGCCAGCAGCTTCAGGGATGGCTACACCTTC
- TRBJ1-2 TRBV29-1 - CSVVKGNGYTF TGCAGCGTTGTGAAGGGGAATGGCTACACCTTC
- TRBJ2-7 TRBV5-1 - CASSLGDYMTGASYEQYF TGCGCCAGCAGCTTGGGGGACTACATGACGGGGGCATCCTACGAGCAGTACTTC
- TRBJ1-1 TRBV29-1 - CSVKQGLGTEAFF TGCAGCGTCAAACAGGGTTTAGGCACTGAAGCTTTCTTT